Listed below are T cell receptor beta chains from one sample, sequenced in a study of shared clonotypes between healthy human individuals. The data were produced by immunoSEQ multiplex PCR, yet TCRdb's version contains in-frame clones alone and is incomplete. The sample consists of roughly 330,000 clones, approximately 79% of them appearing once. Input material: memory CD4+ T cells sorted from blood. These TCRs come from a man younger than 40 in good health. The CDR3 runs from the conserved cysteine through the conserved F or W. A D gene is named only where the DNA matches it firmly. For some rows the clone size is stated as once, few or many, or as a class when expanded; others skip it.

D gene	V gene	J gene	clone size	CDR3 protein	CDR3 DNA
TRBD2	TRBV9	TRBJ2-3	.	CASSVGSGMVDTQYF	TGTGCCAGCAGCGTTGGTAGCGGGATGGTGGATACGCAGTATTTT
.	TRBV14	TRBJ2-3	.	CASSARVLDTQYF	TGTGCCAGCAGCGCCAGGGTTTTGGATACGCAGTATTTT
TRBD2	TRBV5-1	TRBJ2-2	many	CASSLVAGGTGELFF	TGCGCCAGCAGCTTGGTTGCGGGAGGCACCGGGGAGCTGTTTTTT
TRBD2	TRBV4-2	TRBJ2-1	.	CASSQDKGGLAGVHEQFF	TGTGCCAGCAGCCAAGATAAGGGAGGCCTAGCGGGAGTACATGAGCAGTTCTTC
TRBD2	TRBV7-2	TRBJ2-1	.	CASSFSGSSYNEQFF	TGTGCCAGCAGCTTTAGCGGGAGCTCCTACAATGAGCAGTTCTTC
.	TRBV6-1	TRBJ1-1	.	CASSEAGRKGAFF	TGTGCCAGCAGTGAAGCTGGGCGGAAGGGAGCTTTCTTT
TRBD1	TRBV5-5	TRBJ1-1	.	CASSVRDSPNTEAFF	TGTGCCAGCAGCGTCCGGGACAGCCCGAACACTGAAGCTTTCTTT
.	TRBV7-9	TRBJ2-7	.	CASSLQGLGNEQYF	TGTGCCAGCAGCTTACAGGGGTTGGGCAACGAGCAGTACTTC
.	TRBV9	TRBJ1-1	.	CASGTLNTEAFF	TGTGCCAGTGGGACACTGAACACTGAAGCTTTCTTT
.	TRBV18	TRBJ2-3	few	CASSPGGGTDTQYF	TGTGCCAGCTCACCAGGGGGCGGCACAGATACGCAGTATTTT
.	TRBV2	TRBJ2-7	.	CASSRQAYEQYF	TGTGCCAGCAGTCGACAGGCCTACGAGCAGTACTTC
.	TRBV5-1	TRBJ2-3	.	CASSFALQGADTQYF	TGCGCCAGCAGCTTCGCATTACAGGGCGCAGATACGCAGTATTTT
TRBD1	TRBV29-1	TRBJ1-5	.	CSVEEVGGSPQHF	TGCAGCGTTGAAGAGGTAGGGGGCTCGCCCCAGCATTTT
TRBD2	TRBV7-2	TRBJ2-7	.	CASSPPGLSYEQYF	TGTGCCAGCAGCCCCCCGGGACTATCCTACGAGCAGTACTTC
TRBD1	TRBV11-1	TRBJ1-1	.	CASSLSAQLAGGTEAFF	TGTGCCAGCAGCTTATCGGCTCAATTGGCAGGGGGTACTGAAGCTTTCTTT
TRBD2	TRBV7-2	TRBJ2-2	.	CASSLGLAGYGNTGELFF	TGTGCCAGCAGCTTAGGACTAGCGGGCTATGGGAACACCGGGGAGCTGTTTTTT
.	TRBV5-1	TRBJ2-3	.	CASRTNLWVKEQDTQYF	TGCGCCAGCCGGACAAACTTGTGGGTGAAGGAGCAAGATACGCAGTATTTT
.	TRBV19	TRBJ1-5	.	CASSVGSYNQPQHF	TGTGCCAGTAGTGTGGGTTCCTACAATCAGCCCCAGCATTTT
.	TRBV19	TRBJ2-7	.	CASSIGGSLSYEQYF	TGTGCCAGTAGTATAGGAGGCTCCCTCTCCTACGAGCAGTACTTC
TRBD1	TRBV5-4	TRBJ2-2	.	CASSSHKGTGNLSPGELFF	TGTGCCAGCAGCTCGCATAAAGGGACAGGAAACCTGTCCCCGGGGGAGCTGTTTTTT
TRBD2	TRBV5-1	TRBJ2-3	.	CASSLRGVSTDTQYF	TGCGCCAGCAGCTTACGGGGGGTAAGCACAGATACGCAGTATTTT
TRBD2	TRBV7-6	TRBJ2-1	.	CASSSALREREERNEQFF	TGTGCCAGCAGCTCAGCCCTTAGGGAGCGGGAGGAGCGCAATGAGCAGTTCTTC
.	TRBV28	TRBJ2-7	.	CASRPPGNLYEQYF	TGTGCCAGCAGGCCCCCGGGCAACCTTTACGAGCAGTACTTC
.	TRBV5-6	TRBJ2-1	.	CASSQTGPGDEQFF	TGTGCCAGCAGCCAGACTGGCCCGGGGGATGAGCAGTTCTTC
.	TRBV7-9	TRBJ2-2	few	CASSLADAGELFF	TGTGCCAGCAGCTTAGCAGACGCCGGGGAGCTGTTTTTT
.	TRBV7-9	TRBJ1-1	once	CASSLALNTEAFF	TGTGCCAGCAGCTTAGCGTTGAACACTGAAGCTTTCTTT